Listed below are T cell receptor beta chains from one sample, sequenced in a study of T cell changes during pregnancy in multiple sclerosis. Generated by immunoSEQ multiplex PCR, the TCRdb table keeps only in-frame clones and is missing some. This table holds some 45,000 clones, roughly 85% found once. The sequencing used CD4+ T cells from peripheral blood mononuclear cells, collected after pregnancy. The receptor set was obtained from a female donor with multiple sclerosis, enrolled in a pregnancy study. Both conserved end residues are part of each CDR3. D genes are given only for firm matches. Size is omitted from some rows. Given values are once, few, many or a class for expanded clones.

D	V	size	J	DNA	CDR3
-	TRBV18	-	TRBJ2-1	TGTGCCAGCTCACCTGAGGGTGACCTTGTCGGGTCCTACTACAATGAGCAGTTCTTC	CASSPEGDLVGSYYNEQFF
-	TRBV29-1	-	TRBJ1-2	TGCAGCGGTAGAGGGTCTAACTATGGCTACACCTTC	CSGRGSNYGYTF
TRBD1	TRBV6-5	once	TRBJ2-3	TGTGCCAGCAGCCAAGGGACAGGGTGGAGTACGCAGTATTTT	CASSQGTGWSTQYF
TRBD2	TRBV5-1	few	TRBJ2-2	TGCGCCAGCAGCCCAGGTGTCGGGGGGAGCACCGGGGAGCTGTTTTTT	CASSPGVGGSTGELFF
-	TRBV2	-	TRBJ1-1	TGTGCCAACCGCCAAGCTACTGAAGCTTTCTTT	CANRQATEAFF
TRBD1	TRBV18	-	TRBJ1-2	TGTGCCAGCTCACCGGGGACAGGCTATGGCTACACCTTC	CASSPGTGYGYTF
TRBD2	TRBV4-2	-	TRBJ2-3	TGTGCCAGCAGCCAAGATTTTCTGCGAGCGGGGGGCAGCACAGATACGCAGTATTTT	CASSQDFLRAGGSTDTQYF
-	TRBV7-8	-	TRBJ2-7	TGTGCCAGCAGACTACGATTCGGGAACGAGCAGTACTTC	CASRLRFGNEQYF
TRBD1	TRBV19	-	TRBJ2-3	TGTGCCAGTAGTATTCAGGGGGTAAGGACAGATACGCAGTATTTT	CASSIQGVRTDTQYF
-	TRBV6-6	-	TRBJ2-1	TGTGCCAGCAGACAATACAATGAGCAGTTCTTC	CASRQYNEQFF
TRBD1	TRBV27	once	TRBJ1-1	TGTGCCAGCAGAAGACAGGGAGGCACTGAAGCTTTCTTT	CASRRQGGTEAFF
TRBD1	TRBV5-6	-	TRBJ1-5	TGTGCCAGCAGCGCCGACGGACAGGCGGGCAATCAGCCCCAGCATTTT	CASSADGQAGNQPQHF
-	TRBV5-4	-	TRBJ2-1	TGTGCCAGCAGCCCGTCAGGACAGCGAACTAACAATGAGCAGTTCTTC	CASSPSGQRTNNEQFF
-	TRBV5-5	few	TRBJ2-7	TGTGCCAGCAGCTCGGGGGTTAGGTACTACGAGCAGTACTTC	CASSSGVRYYEQYF
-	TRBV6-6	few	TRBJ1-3	TGTGCCAGCAGTTACTCCAACTCTGGAAACACCATATATTTT	CASSYSNSGNTIYF
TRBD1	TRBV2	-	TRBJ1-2	TGTGCCAGCAGCTCAGTGACAGGGCCCTATGGCTACACCTTC	CASSSVTGPYGYTF
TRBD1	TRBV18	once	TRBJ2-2	TGTGCCAGCTCGCCATACCAGGGGGCGGACGGGGAGCTGTTTTTT	CASSPYQGADGELFF
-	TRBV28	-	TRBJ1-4	TGTGCCAGCAGTATAACAGACGAAAAACTGTTTTTT	CASSITDEKLFF
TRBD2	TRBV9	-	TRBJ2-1	TGTGCCAGCAGCGTGACTAGCGGGGGGGGCAATGAGCAGTTCTTC	CASSVTSGGGNEQFF
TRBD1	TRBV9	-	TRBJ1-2	TGTGCCAGCAGCGCAGGACAGGGGGCTCGGTATGGCTACACCTTC	CASSAGQGARYGYTF
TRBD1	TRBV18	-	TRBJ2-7	TGTGCCAGCTCACTACCGGGACAGACCTACGAGCAGTACTTC	CASSLPGQTYEQYF
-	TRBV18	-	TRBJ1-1	TGTGCCAGCTCACCAGGCAGGGGCGAGAACACTGAAGCTTTCTTT	CASSPGRGENTEAFF
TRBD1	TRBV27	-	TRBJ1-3	TGTGCCAGCAGTAGCAGGGGGCTGGAGGGAAACACCATATATTTT	CASSSRGLEGNTIYF
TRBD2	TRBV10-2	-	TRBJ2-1	TGCGCCAGCAGTGAGCCGGGACTAGCGGGGGCTTTGGTGGATGAGCAGTTCTTC	CASSEPGLAGALVDEQFF
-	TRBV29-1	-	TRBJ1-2	TGCAGCGTTGAAGTGGCGGGGGTTGGCTATGGCTACACCTTC	CSVEVAGVGYGYTF
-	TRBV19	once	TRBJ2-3	TGTGCCAGTAGCCTCCCGGGGGGCCCCACAGATACGCAGTATTTT	CASSLPGGPTDTQYF
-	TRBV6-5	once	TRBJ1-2	TGTGCCAGCTGGGGCCTCTATGGCTACACCTTC	CASWGLYGYTF
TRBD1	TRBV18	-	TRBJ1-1	TGTGCCAGCTCACCACGCGACAGGGGGACTGAAGCTTTCTTT	CASSPRDRGTEAFF
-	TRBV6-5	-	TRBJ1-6	TGTGCCAGCAGCCTCGGGTATTACAATTCACCCCTCCACTTT	CASSLGYYNSPLHF
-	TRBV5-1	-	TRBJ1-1	TGCGCCAGCAGCTTGGAGTCGCCTGCGCTTGAAGCTTTCTTT	CASSLESPALEAFF
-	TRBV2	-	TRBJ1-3	TGTGCCAGCAGTGTGGGCGAAACTGGAAACACCATATATTTT	CASSVGETGNTIYF
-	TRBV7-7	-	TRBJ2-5	TGTGCTAGCAGCTTAGGGGGGACACCTCAAGAGACCCAGTACTTC	CASSLGGTPQETQYF
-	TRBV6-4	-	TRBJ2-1	TGTGCCAGCAGGGCCCCCTACAATGAGCAGTTCTTC	CASRAPYNEQFF
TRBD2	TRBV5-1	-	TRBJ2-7	TGCGCCAGCAGCTTCGGGGGGGCCTACGAGCAGTACTTC	CASSFGGAYEQYF
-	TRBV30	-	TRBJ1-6	TGTGCCTGGAGCCGCGGGGCGAATTCACCCCTCCACTTT	CAWSRGANSPLHF
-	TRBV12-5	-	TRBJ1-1	TGTGCTAGTGGTTTGCGGCAGGGTGGTACTGAAGCTTTCTTT	CASGLRQGGTEAFF
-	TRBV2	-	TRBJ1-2	TGTGCCAGCAGTGATCGTAGGATTCCAAACGGGGGCTACACCTTC	CASSDRRIPNGGYTF
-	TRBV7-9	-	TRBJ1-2	TGTGCCAGCAGCCGGGGGCGGGGGGAACGACCTCATACTGGCTACACCTTC	CASSRGRGERPHTGYTF
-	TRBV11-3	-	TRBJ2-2	TGTGCCAGCAGCTTAGGTGTCCACTTCGGGGAGCTGTTTTTT	CASSLGVHFGELFF
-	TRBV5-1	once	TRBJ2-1	TGCGCCAGCAGCTTGGGGGCCTCCTCTAATGAGCAGTTCTTC	CASSLGASSNEQFF
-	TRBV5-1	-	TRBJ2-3	TGCGCCAGCAGCTTGCATACAGGTCTGGATACGCAGTATTTT	CASSLHTGLDTQYF
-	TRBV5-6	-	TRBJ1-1	TGTGCCAGCAGCGTACTTACAGAGTGGGGCATGAACACTGAAGCTTTCTTT	CASSVLTEWGMNTEAFF
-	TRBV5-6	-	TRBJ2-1	TGTGCCAGCAGTCTCGTGAGCAATGAGCAGTTCTTC	CASSLVSNEQFF
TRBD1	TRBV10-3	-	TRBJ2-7	TGTGCCATCAGTGACCCGGGACAGCTAAACTCCTACGAGCAGTACTTC	CAISDPGQLNSYEQYF
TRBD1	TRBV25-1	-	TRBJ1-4	TGTGCCAGCTGGGGACAGGGAGCAACTAATGAAAAACTGTTTTTT	CASWGQGATNEKLFF
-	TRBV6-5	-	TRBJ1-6	TGTGCCAGGAAGACAAGGGGTGTAGAGAATTCACCCCTCCACTTT	CARKTRGVENSPLHF
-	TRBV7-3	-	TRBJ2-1	TGTGCCAGCAGCTTAATAGGGGGATACAATGAGCAGTTCTTC	CASSLIGGYNEQFF
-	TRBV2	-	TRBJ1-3	TGTGCCAGCAGGATTGGCGGAAGCTCTGGAAACACCATATATTTT	CASRIGGSSGNTIYF
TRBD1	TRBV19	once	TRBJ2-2	TGTGCCATTAGGGACAGGGGGCAGACCGGGGAGCTGTTTTTT	CAIRDRGQTGELFF
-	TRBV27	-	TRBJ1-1	TGTGCCAGCGGTCTGGGCCGGGGGTTGGGAGGCACTGAAGCTTTCTTT	CASGLGRGLGGTEAFF
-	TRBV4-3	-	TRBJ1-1	TGCGCCAGCAGCCCCGAATACATGAACACTGAAGCTTTCTTT	CASSPEYMNTEAFF
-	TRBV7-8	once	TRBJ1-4	TGTGCCAGCAGCGGACCCGCGGGGGAAAAACTGTTTTTT	CASSGPAGEKLFF
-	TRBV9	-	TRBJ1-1	TGTGCCAGCAGCGTAGCTCTGGGGGGCGCGGGGGACACTGAAGCTTTCTTT	CASSVALGGAGDTEAFF
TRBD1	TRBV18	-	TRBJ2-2	TGTGCCAGCTCCCCGCCGGGACAGGCGGTTAAGGGCACCGGGGAGCTGTTTTTT	CASSPPGQAVKGTGELFF
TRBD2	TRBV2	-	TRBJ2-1	TGTGCCAGCACTATCCTAGCGGGAGTGAATGAGCAGTTCTTC	CASTILAGVNEQFF
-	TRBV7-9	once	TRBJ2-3	TGTGCCAGCGACAAAGCGGGCTCTAGCACAGATACGCAGTATTTT	CASDKAGSSTDTQYF
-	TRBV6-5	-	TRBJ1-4	TGTGCCAGCTCCCGCGCAACTAATGAAAAACTGTTTTTT	CASSRATNEKLFF
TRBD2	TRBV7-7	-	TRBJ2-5	TGTGCTAGCAGCTTCGGGCTAGCGGGGGAAGAGACCCAGTACTTC	CASSFGLAGEETQYF
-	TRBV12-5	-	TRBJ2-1	TGTGCTAGTGGTTTGGTACTGGGGGGGCAGTTCTTC	CASGLVLGGQFF
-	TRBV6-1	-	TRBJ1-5	TGTGCCAGCAGTGATTACTGGAATCAGCCCCAGCATTTT	CASSDYWNQPQHF